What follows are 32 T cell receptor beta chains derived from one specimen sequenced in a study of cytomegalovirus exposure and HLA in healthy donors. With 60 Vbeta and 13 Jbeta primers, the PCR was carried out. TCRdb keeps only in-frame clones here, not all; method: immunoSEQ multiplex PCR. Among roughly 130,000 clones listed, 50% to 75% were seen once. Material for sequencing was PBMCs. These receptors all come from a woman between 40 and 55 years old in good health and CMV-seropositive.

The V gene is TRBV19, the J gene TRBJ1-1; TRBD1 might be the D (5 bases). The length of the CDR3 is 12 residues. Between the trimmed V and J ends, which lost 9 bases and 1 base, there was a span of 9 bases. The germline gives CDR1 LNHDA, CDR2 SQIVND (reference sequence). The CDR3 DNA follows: TGTGCCAGCCTGGGGGGGAACACTGAAGCTTTCTTT. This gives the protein CASLGGNTEAFF.

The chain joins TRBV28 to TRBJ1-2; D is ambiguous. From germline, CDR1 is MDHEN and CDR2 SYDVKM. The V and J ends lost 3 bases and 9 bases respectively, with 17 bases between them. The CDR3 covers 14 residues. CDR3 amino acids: CASSLVAQPGSYTF. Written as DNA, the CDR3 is TGTGCCAGCAGTTTGGTAGCTCAGCCGGGGAGCTACACCTTC.

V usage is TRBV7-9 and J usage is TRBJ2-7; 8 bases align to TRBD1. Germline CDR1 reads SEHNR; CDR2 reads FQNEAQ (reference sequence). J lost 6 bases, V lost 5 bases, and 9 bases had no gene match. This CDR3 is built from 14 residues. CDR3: CASSVGQGATEQYF. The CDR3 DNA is TGTGCCAGCAGCGTGGGCCAGGGGGCTACCGAGCAGTACTTC.

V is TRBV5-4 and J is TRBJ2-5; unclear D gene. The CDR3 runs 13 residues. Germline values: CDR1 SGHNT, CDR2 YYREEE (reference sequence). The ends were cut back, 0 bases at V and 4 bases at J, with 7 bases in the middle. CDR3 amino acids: CASSLDEAETQYF. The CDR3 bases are TGTGCCAGCAGCTTGGACGAGGCAGAGACCCAGTACTTC.

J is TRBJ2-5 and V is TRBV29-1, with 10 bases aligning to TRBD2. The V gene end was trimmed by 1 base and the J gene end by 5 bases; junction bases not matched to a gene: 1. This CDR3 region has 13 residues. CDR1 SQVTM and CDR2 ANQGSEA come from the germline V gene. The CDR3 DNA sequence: TGCAGCGTTGAAGCTAGCGGGAGTGAGACCCAGTACTTC. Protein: CSVEASGSETQYF.

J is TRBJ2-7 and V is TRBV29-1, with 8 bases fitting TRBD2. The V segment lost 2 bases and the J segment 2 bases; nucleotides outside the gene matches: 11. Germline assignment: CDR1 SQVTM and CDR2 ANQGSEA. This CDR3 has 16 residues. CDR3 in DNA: TGCAGCGTTGAAATAGGTAGCGAGACTAGCGCCTACGAGCAGTACTTC. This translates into CSVEIGSETSAYEQYF.

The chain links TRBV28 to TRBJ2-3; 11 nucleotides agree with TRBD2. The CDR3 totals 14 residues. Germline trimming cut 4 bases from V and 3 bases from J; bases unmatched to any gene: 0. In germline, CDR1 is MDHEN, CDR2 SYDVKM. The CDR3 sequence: CASSSSGRTDTQYF. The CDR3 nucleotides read TGTGCCAGCAGTTCTAGCGGGAGGACAGATACGCAGTATTTT.

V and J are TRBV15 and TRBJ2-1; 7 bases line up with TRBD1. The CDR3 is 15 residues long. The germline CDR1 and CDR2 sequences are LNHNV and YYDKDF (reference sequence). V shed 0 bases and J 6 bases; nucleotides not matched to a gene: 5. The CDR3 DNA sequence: TGTGCCACCAGCAGAGATACAGGGGCAAGCAATGAGCAGTTCTTC. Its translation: CATSRDTGASNEQFF.

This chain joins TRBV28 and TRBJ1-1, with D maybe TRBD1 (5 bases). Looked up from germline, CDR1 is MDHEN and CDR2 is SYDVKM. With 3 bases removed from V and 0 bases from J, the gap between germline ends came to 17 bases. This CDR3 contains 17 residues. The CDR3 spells CASSLVQGKGLNTEAFF. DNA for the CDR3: TGTGCCAGCAGTTTGGTGCAGGGCAAGGGCTTGAACACTGAAGCTTTCTTT.

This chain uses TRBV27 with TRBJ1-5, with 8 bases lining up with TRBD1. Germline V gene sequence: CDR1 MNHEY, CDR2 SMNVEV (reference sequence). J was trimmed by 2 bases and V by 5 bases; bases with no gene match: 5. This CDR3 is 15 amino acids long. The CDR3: CASSPDRGGNQPQHF. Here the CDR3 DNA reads TGTGCCAGCAGTCCCGACAGGGGCGGCAATCAGCCCCAGCATTTT.

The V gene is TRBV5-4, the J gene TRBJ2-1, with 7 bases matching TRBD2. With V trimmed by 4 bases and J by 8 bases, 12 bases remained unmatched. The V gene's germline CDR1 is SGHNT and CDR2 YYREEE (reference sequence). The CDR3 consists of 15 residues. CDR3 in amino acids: CASSPGGLGWDEQFF. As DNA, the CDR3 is TGTGCCAGCAGCCCAGGCGGACTAGGCTGGGATGAGCAGTTCTTC.

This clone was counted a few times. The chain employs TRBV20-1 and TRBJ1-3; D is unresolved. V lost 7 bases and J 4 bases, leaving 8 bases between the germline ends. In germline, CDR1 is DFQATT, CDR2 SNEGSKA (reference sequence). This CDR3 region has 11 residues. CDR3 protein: CSGRGGNTIYF. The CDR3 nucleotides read TGCAGTGGACGCGGAGGAAACACCATATATTTT.

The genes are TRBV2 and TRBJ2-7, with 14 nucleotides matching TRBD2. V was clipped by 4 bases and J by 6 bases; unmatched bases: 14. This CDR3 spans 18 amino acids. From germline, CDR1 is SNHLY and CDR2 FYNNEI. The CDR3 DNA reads TGTGCCAGCAGTGCCCCGGTGGGACTAGCGGGAGTTGGTTTCGAGCAGTACTTC. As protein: CASSAPVGLAGVGFEQYF.

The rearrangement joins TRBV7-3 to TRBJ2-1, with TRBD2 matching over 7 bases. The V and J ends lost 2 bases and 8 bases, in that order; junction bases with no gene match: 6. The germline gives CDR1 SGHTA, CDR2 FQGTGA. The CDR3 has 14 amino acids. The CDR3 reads CASSLGGSAHEQFF. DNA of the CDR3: TGTGCCAGCAGCTTAGGCGGGAGTGCACATGAGCAGTTCTTC.

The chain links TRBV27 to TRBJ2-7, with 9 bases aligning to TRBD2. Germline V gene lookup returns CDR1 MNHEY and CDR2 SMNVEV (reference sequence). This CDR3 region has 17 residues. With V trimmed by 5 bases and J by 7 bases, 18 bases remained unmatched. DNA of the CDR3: TGTGCCAGCAGTCCGGGTGCCGGGACTAGCTTCCTTAGGGAGCAGTACTTC. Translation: CASSPGAGTSFLREQYF.

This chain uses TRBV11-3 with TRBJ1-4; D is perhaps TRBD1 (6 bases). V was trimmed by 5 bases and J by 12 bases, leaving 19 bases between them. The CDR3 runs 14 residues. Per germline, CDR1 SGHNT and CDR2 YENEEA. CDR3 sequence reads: CASSRGGQFSELFF. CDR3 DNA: TGTGCCAGCAGCCGAGGAGGACAGTTCTCGGAACTGTTTTTT.

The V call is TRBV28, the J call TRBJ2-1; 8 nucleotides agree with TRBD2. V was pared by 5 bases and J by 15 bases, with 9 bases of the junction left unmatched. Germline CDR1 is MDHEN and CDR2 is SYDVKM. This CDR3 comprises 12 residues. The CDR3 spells CASSQTGGPLFF. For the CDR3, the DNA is TGTGCCAGCAGTCAAACGGGAGGGCCGCTGTTCTTC.

The CDR3 loop reads CASSFNRGQGYTF. CDR3 coding DNA: TGTGCCAGCAGCTTCAACAGGGGGCAAGGCTACACCTTC. The genes are TRBV7-8 and TRBJ1-2, with 9 bases matching TRBD1. The CDR3 length is 13 residues. Germline V lookup: CDR1 SGHVS, CDR2 FQNEAQ. V shed 3 bases, J shed 8 bases, and the junction held 4 bases outside the gene matches.

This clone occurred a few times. The CDR3 here is CASSLTGGSETQYF. The CDR3 coding sequence is TGCGCCAGCAGCTTAACAGGGGGTTCAGAGACCCAGTACTTC. This chain joins TRBV5-1 and TRBJ2-5; 8 bases fit TRBD1. The germline V gene encodes CDR1 SGHRS and CDR2 YFSETQ. The CDR3 is 14 amino acids. V lost 2 bases to trimming and J lost 4 bases; unmatched junction nucleotides: 4.

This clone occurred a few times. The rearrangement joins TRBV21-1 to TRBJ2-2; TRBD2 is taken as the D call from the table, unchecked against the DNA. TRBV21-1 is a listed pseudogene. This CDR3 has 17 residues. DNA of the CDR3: TGTGCCAGCAGCAATCATCTAGCAGGTTTGAACACCGGGGAGCTGTTTTTT. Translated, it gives CASSNHLAGLNTGELFF.

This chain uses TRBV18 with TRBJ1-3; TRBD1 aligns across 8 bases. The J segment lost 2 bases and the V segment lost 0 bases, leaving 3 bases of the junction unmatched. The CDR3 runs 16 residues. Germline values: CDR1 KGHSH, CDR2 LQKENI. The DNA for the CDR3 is TGTGCCAGCTCACCACCGGACAGGGTGGCTGGAAACACCATATATTTT. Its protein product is CASSPPDRVAGNTIYF.

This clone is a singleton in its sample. The CDR3 sequence is CASSPPWDTYEQYF. The CDR3 DNA sequence: TGTGCCAGCTCACCCCCCTGGGACACCTACGAGCAGTACTTC. This chain uses TRBV18 with TRBJ2-7; D is possibly TRBD1 (6 bases). The V and J ends lost 3 bases and 2 bases respectively, with 11 bases between them. There are 14 residues in the CDR3. Germline V lookup: CDR1 KGHSH, CDR2 LQKENI.

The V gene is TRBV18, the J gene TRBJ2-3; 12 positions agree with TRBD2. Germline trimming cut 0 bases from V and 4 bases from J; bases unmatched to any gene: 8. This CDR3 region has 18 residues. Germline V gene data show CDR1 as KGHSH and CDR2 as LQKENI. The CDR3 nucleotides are TGTGCCAGCTCACCACCGGGACTAGCGGGTCTTGGTGCAGATACGCAGTATTTT. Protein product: CASSPPGLAGLGADTQYF.

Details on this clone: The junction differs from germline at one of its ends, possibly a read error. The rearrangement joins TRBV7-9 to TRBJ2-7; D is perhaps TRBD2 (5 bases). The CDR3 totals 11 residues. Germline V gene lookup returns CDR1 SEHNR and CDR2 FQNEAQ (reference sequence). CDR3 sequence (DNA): TGTGCCAGCAGCCTAGCCGGTGAGCAGTACTTC. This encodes CASSLAGEQYF.

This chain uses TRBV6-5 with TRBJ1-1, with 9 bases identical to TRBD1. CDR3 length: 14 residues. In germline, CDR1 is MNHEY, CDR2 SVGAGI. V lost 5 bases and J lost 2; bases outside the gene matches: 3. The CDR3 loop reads CASSKTGGNTEAFF. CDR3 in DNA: TGTGCCAGCAGTAAGACAGGGGGTAACACTGAAGCTTTCTTT.

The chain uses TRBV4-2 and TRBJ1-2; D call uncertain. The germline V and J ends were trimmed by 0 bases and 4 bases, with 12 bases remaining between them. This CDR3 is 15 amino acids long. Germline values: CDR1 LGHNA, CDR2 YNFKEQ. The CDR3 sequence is CASSQEFSGSYGYTF. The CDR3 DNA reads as TGTGCCAGCAGCCAAGAGTTCTCAGGCAGCTATGGCTACACCTTC.

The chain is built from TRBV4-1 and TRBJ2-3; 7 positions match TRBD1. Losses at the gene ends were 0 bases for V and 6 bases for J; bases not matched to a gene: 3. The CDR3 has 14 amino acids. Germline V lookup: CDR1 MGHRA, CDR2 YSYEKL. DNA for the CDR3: TGCGCCAGCAGCCAAGATCTACAGGGGGATACGCAGTATTTT. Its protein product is CASSQDLQGDTQYF.

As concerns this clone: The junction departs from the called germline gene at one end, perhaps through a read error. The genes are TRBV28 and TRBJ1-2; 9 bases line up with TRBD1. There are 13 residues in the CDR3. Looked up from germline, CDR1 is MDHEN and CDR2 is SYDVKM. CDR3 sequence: CASSGTGNYGYIF. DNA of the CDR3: TGTGCCAGCAGTGGGACAGGGAACTATGGCTACATCTTC.

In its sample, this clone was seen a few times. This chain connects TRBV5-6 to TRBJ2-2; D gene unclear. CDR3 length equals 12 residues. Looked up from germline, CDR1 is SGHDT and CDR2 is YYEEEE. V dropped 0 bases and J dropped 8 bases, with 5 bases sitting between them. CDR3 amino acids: CASSLATGELFF. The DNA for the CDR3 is TGTGCCAGCAGCTTGGCTACTGGGGAGCTGTTTTTT.

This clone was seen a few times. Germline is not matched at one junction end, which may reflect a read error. Here the CDR3 reads CSSSFLQDGTDTQYF. In DNA form, the CDR3 reads TGTTCCAGCAGCTTCCTACAGGACGGGACAGATACGCAGTATTTT. This sequence joins TRBV7-9 and TRBJ2-3; a possible D gene is TRBD1 (5 bases). CDR3 length equals 15 residues. Germline assignment: CDR1 SEHNR and CDR2 FQNEAQ (reference sequence).

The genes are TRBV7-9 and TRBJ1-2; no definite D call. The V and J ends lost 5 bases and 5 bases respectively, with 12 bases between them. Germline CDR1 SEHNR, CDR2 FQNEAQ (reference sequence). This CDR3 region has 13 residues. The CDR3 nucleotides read TGTGCCAGCAGCCCCGGGGTGTTTTATGGCTACACCTTC. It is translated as CASSPGVFYGYTF.

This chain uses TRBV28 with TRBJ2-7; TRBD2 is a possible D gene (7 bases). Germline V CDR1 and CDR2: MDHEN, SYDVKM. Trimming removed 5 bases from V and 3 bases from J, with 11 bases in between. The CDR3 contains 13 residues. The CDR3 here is CASSTGGLYEQYF. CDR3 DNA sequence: TGTGCCAGCAGTACCGGGGGGCTCTACGAGCAGTACTTC.